The 17 T cell receptor beta chains listed next were all sequenced from one sample in a study of stem cell transplantation in POMP-related autoinflammatory disease. Method: immunoSEQ multiplex PCR; TCRdb's copy keeps in-frame clones and lacks some. The sample carries tens of thousands of clones, approximately 91% recorded once. The sample was CD4+ T cells from PBMCs, taken after stem cell transplantation. Receptor source: a human patient with POMP-related autoinflammation and immune dysregulation (PRAID). The graft donor may be the source of some T cells.

The chain uses TRBV6-5 and TRBJ1-4; no definite D call. The CDR3 extends over 15 amino acids. Germline CDR1 and CDR2: MNHEY and SVGAGI. V was shortened by 4 bases and J by 4 bases, with 13 bases between the two germline ends. The CDR3 sequence: CASSSKFGLNEKLFF. CDR3 bases: TGTGCCAGCAGTTCCAAATTTGGACTTAATGAAAAACTGTTTTTT.

This sequence joins TRBV3-1 (or the pseudogene TRBV3-2) and TRBJ2-7; D remains ambiguous. Germline values: CDR1 LGHDT, CDR2 YNNKEL (reference sequence). V was shortened by 4 bases and J by 2 bases, with 12 bases between the two germline ends. The CDR3 covers 14 residues. CDR3 DNA: TGTGCCAGCAGCCGCAGCCAGACCCCCTACGAGCAGTACGTC. This gives the protein CASSRSQTPYEQYV.

The CDR3: CASSLTRDSTDTQYF. CDR3 in DNA: TGTGCCAGCAGCTTAACGCGAGACAGCACAGATACGCAGTATTTT. The chain carries TRBV7-3 and TRBJ2-3; D is undetermined. From germline, CDR1 is SGHTA and CDR2 FQGTGA. This CDR3 spans 15 amino acids. Trimming shortened V by 0 bases and J by 0 bases, and 7 bases separated the two germline ends. Supplemented by reference TRBV7-3 and TRBJ2-3, the full variable domain reads GAGVSQTPSNKVTEKGKYVELRCDPISGHTALYWYRQSLGQGPEFLIYFQGTGAADDSGLPNDRFFAVRPEGSVSTLKIQRTERGDSAVYLCASSLTRDSTDTQYFGPGTRLTVL.

The V call is TRBV28, the J call TRBJ1-1; D is unresolved. Trimming removed 5 bases at V and 4 bases at J, with 8 bases between. Germline V gene sequence: CDR1 MDHEN, CDR2 SYDVKM. CDR3 length: 12 amino acids. The CDR3 DNA follows: TGTGCCAGCAGTCCTACAGCCACTGAAGCTTTCTTT. Amino acids: CASSPTATEAFF.

This clone was detected once. The chain joins TRBV7-8 to TRBJ1-1, with D possibly TRBD1 on 5 matching bases. Germline lookup yields CDR1 SGHVS and CDR2 FQNEAQ. The CDR3 sequence is 14 residues long. Trimming left V 1 base short and J 4 bases short, with 10 bases between. The CDR3 DNA reads TGTGCCAGCAGCTTAGAACCAGGGAGCACTGAAGCTTTCTTT. It yields the protein CASSLEPGSTEAFF.

This chain joins TRBV3-1 (or the pseudogene TRBV3-2) and TRBJ2-2; tentative D call: TRBD1 (6 bases). Trimming shortened V by 3 bases and J by 7 bases, and 6 bases separated the two germline ends. This CDR3 is built from 12 residues. Germline CDR1 reads LGHDT; CDR2 reads YNNKEL (reference sequence). CDR3 protein: CASSHRGGELFF. In nucleotides, the CDR3 is TGTGCCAGCAGCCACAGGGGCGGGGAGCTGTTTTTT.

The gene calls are TRBV3-1 (or the pseudogene TRBV3-2) and TRBJ2-7, with TRBD2 matching 12 bases. V lost 5 bases and J lost 6; bases outside the gene matches: 5. Germline V gene data show CDR1 as LGHDT and CDR2 as YNNKEL (reference sequence). This CDR3 region has 14 residues. CDR3 nucleotide sequence: TGTGCCAGCAGCAGACTAGCGGGAGTAGGCGAGCAGTACTTC. It is translated as CASSRLAGVGEQYF.

The chain couples TRBV5-1 to TRBJ2-7, with 11 bases lining up with TRBD2. The V and J ends lost 1 base and 0 bases, in that order; junction bases with no gene match: 6. Germline assignment: CDR1 SGHRS and CDR2 YFSETQ. This CDR3 has 17 amino acids. The CDR3 DNA follows: TGCGCCAGCAGCTTGTCCTTCACTAGCGGGAGCTCCTACGAGCAGTACTTC. Translating it yields CASSLSFTSGSSYEQYF.

The chain is built from TRBV12-3 or TRBV12-4 and TRBJ2-3; D is uncertain. V gave up 4 bases and J gave up 3 bases, with 8 bases separating them. This CDR3 has 13 amino acids. Here the CDR3 reads CASSSRRTDTQYF. CDR3 nucleotides: TGTGCCAGCAGTTCGCGGAGAACAGATACGCAGTATTTT.

The chain has TRBV5-6 and TRBJ2-7; TRBD2 might be the D (6 bases). CDR3 length: 13 amino acids. Germline V gene data show CDR1 as SGHDT and CDR2 as YYEEEE. Trimming left V 2 bases short and J 2 bases short, with 8 bases between. CDR3 sequence reads: CASSLREAYEQYF. The CDR3 coding sequence is TGTGCCAGCAGCTTAAGGGAGGCCTACGAGCAGTACTTC.

The chain links TRBV7-9 to TRBJ2-2, with D hard to call. Trimming took 2 bases from V and 3 from J, leaving 4 bases between them. The length of the CDR3 is 13 residues. CDR1 is SEHNR, CDR2 FQNEAQ, per germline (reference sequence). CDR3 protein: CASSLQDTGELFF. The CDR3 coding sequence is TGTGCCAGCAGCTTACAGGACACCGGGGAGCTGTTTTTT. The whole variable domain, remainder taken from reference TRBV7-9 and TRBJ2-2, is DTGVSQNPRHKITKRGQNVTFRCDPISEHNRLYWYRQTLGQGPEFLTYFQNEAQLEKSRLLSDRFSAERPKGSFSTLEIQRTEQGDSAMYLCASSLQDTGELFFGEGSRLTVL.

This clone was recorded once. The chain recombines TRBV5-5 with TRBJ1-1; 7 bases line up with TRBD1. Germline V gene lookup returns CDR1 SGHKS and CDR2 YYEKEE (reference sequence). The V gene end was trimmed by 0 bases and the J gene end by 4 bases; junction bases not matched to a gene: 3. The CDR3 spans 14 residues. CDR3 loop: CASSLASGGTEAFF. The DNA for the CDR3 is TGTGCCAGCAGCTTGGCCTCAGGGGGCACTGAAGCTTTCTTT.

The CDR3 sequence is CASSHLAGRGAYNEQFF. DNA of the CDR3: TGTGCCAGCAGCCATCTAGCGGGACGAGGGGCCTACAATGAGCAGTTCTTC. The rearrangement joins TRBV3-1 (or the pseudogene TRBV3-2) to TRBJ2-1, with TRBD2 matching over 9 bases. V shed 3 bases and J 2 bases; nucleotides not matched to a gene: 8. This CDR3 spans 17 amino acids. CDR1 LGHDT and CDR2 YNNKEL come from the germline V gene (reference sequence).

The J gene is TRBJ1-3, the V gene TRBV6-5, with 7 bases identical to TRBD1. V shed 5 bases, J shed 0 bases, and the junction held 4 bases outside the gene matches. In germline, CDR1 is MNHEY, CDR2 SVGAGI. This CDR3 comprises 15 residues. CDR3 nucleotides: TGTGCCAGCAGTCCTACAGGGGCCTCTGGAAACACCATATATTTT. Amino acid sequence: CASSPTGASGNTIYF.

V gene TRBV7-8 combines with J gene TRBJ1-1, with a possible D match to TRBD1 (5 bases). The CDR3 has 14 residues. Germline V gene lookup returns CDR1 SGHVS and CDR2 FQNEAQ. Trimming removed 5 bases from V and 4 bases from J, with 14 bases in between. Written as DNA, the CDR3 is TGTGCCAGCAGCCAGAATTTTCAGGGCACTGAAGCTTTCTTT. Translated, it gives CASSQNFQGTEAFF.

The chain is built from TRBV18 and TRBJ2-3, with 8 bases matching TRBD2. Germline V lookup: CDR1 KGHSH, CDR2 LQKENI. Unmatched junction bases numbered 18, after V lost 2 bases and J lost 8 bases. The CDR3 covers 18 residues. CDR3 coding DNA: TGTGCCAGCTCACCATTATCTGGCAGCGGGAGTGCAATAGCTACGCAGTATTTT. Translating it yields CASSPLSGSGSAIATQYF.

The J gene is TRBJ2-7, the V gene TRBV2, with 11 positions matching TRBD2. Germline-derived CDR1 and CDR2 are SNHLY and FYNNEI. J was trimmed by 2 bases and V by 2 bases; bases with no gene match: 8. The length of the CDR3 is 17 residues. DNA of the CDR3: TGTGCCAGCAGTGAAACTAGCGGGAGTCGCATAGCCTACGAGCAGTACTTC. Translating it yields CASSETSGSRIAYEQYF.